These 8 T cell receptor beta chains share one sample of origin, sequenced in a study of T cell responses to AZD1222 COVID-19 vaccine. The table came from immunoSEQ multiplex PCR; TCRdb's copy has only in-frame clones and leaves some out. Here the sample spans more than 90,000 clones, about nine tenths being singletons. The sequenced sample was peripheral blood, obtained 28 days after the second AZD1222 dose. These receptors were collected from an adult who received the AZD1222 COVID-19 vaccine.

The V call is TRBV2, the J call TRBJ2-5, with 7 bases lining up with TRBD2. Germline V gives CDR1 SNHLY, CDR2 FYNNEI. CDR3 size: 15 residues. The junction had 10 bases not matched to a gene; V was cut back by 7 bases and J by 2 bases. The CDR3 loop is CASIGSTSAQETQYF. The CDR3 DNA sequence: TGTGCCAGCATTGGGAGTACTAGCGCACAAGAGACCCAGTACTTC.

J is TRBJ1-5 and V is TRBV19; D unclear. CDR3 length: 15 residues. The germline V gene encodes CDR1 LNHDA and CDR2 SQIVND (reference sequence). V shed 2 bases and J shed 0 bases, with 8 bases lying between them. This CDR3 is CASSIQENSNQPQHF. The CDR3 DNA follows: TGTGCCAGTAGTATACAGGAAAATAGCAATCAGCCCCAGCATTTT.

The V call is TRBV6-4, the J call TRBJ2-7; the D gene is possibly TRBD2 (7 bases). The CDR3 runs to 16 residues. Germline CDR1 and CDR2: MRHNA and SNTAGT. The V gene lost 5 bases and the J gene lost 1 base, with 18 bases spanning the gap. This CDR3 reads CASSPEGGDGSYEQYF. The CDR3 region has the DNA TGTGCCAGCAGTCCCGAGGGGGGGGACGGATCCTACGAGCAGTACTTC.

J is TRBJ1-1 and V is TRBV10-3; unclear D gene. V lost 3 bases and J 8 bases, leaving 13 bases between the germline ends. Germline V CDR1 and CDR2: ENHRY, SYGVKD. The CDR3 sequence is 13 residues long. CDR3 in DNA: TGTGCCATCAGTGAATACCCATTTGAAGAAGCTTTCTTT. Translating gives CAISEYPFEEAFF.

The CDR3 here is CASSDRRANQPQHF. DNA of the CDR3: TGTGCCAGCAGTGACAGGAGAGCCAATCAGCCCCAGCATTTT. The V and J genes are TRBV2 and TRBJ1-5; D ambiguous. CDR1 and CDR2 (germline): SNHLY, FYNNEI. The CDR3 has 14 residues. Trimming cost V 3 bases and J 3 bases, with 9 bases left between them.

The chain couples TRBV7-9 to TRBJ2-3; TRBD2 matches at 10 bases. The CDR3 extends over 16 amino acids. Germline loops: CDR1 SEHNR, CDR2 FQNEAQ (reference sequence). With V trimmed by 3 bases and J by 1 base, 4 bases remained unmatched. CDR3 protein: CASSFRTSGRTDTQYF. The CDR3 coding sequence is TGTGCCAGCAGCTTCAGGACTAGCGGACGCACAGATACGCAGTATTTT.

This CDR3 is CAWSRDRASTDTQYF. For the CDR3, the DNA is TGTGCCTGGAGCCGGGACAGGGCCTCCACAGATACGCAGTATTTT. The chain employs TRBV30 and TRBJ2-3; 9 bases line up with TRBD1. Germline CDR1 and CDR2: GTSNPN and SVGIG (reference sequence). The CDR3 covers 15 residues. V shed 3 bases and J 2 bases; nucleotides not matched to a gene: 6.

Here the CDR3 reads CAWSGGVGLFSNSPLHF. CDR3 nucleotides: TGTGCCTGGAGTGGCGGGGTCGGTCTCTTTTCGAATTCACCCCTCCACTTT. The chain couples TRBV30 to TRBJ1-6; D unclear. The CDR3 extends over 17 amino acids. Trimming removed 1 base from V and 7 bases from J, with 20 bases in between. Germline V CDR1 and CDR2: GTSNPN, SVGIG (reference sequence).